This TCR beta chain was captured in a study of T cell repertoires in cytomegalovirus infection. Overall study findings and caveats: Ex vivo, HLA-C-restricted CMV-specific TCR beta clonotypes prevailed over the rest of the response.

TCRdb re-derived calls from the reads in MiXCR, one entry per CDR3 protein. This sample has a few hundred thousand distinct CDR3 sequences; approximately 17% occur once, and the top ten carry around half. There are many counts of this clonotype. What it binds is unknown. V gave up 7 bases and J gave up 0 bases, with 14 bases separating them. The CDR3 loop spans 15 amino acids. From germline, CDR1 is SGHTA and CDR2 FQGNSA. The chain employs TRBV7-2 and TRBJ2-3; D remains unclear. Sequenced input: CD8+ T cells from PBMCs. This TCR was sampled from a human donor in good health (CMV status not recorded). Some clones in this sample may be carry-over from other donors' samples. The CDR3 reads CASKLVPRSTDTQYF. In DNA form, the CDR3 reads TGTGCCAGCAAGTTAGTCCCGAGGAGCACAGATACGCAGTATTTT.